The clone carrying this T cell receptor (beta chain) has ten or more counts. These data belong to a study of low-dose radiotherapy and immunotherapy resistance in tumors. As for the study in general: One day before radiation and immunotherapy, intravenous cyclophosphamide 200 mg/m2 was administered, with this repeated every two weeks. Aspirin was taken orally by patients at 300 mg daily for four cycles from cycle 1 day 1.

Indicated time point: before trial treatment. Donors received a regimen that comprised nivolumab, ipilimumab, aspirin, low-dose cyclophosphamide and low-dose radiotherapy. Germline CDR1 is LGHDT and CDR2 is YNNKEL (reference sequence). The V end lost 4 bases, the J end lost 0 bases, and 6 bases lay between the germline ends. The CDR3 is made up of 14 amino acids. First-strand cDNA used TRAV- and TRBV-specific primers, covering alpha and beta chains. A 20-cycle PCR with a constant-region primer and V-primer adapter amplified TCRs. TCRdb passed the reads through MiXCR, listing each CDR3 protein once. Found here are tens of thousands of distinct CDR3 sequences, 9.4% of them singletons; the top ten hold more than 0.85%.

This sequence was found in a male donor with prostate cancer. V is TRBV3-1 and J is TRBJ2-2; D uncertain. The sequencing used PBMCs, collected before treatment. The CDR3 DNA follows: TGTGCCAGCAGCCGGTTCTCGAACACCGGGGAGCTGTTTTTT. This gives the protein CASSRFSNTGELFF.